This TCR beta chain was sequenced during a study of technical replicates of blood from several donors. V shed 9 bases and J shed 5 bases, with 13 bases lying between them. The V gene's germline CDR1 is LNHDA and CDR2 SQIVND (reference sequence). The CDR3 contains 13 residues. This clone has only a few counts. The table came from immunoSEQ multiplex PCR; TCRdb's copy has only in-frame clones and leaves some out. This repertoire shows about 85,000 clones, roughly 94% found once; its top ten account for about 0.26%. This sequence was found in a human donor in good health. V usage is TRBV19 and J usage is TRBJ2-2; D remains ambiguous. Sample: T cells isolated from PBMCs. CDR3 in amino acids: CASTVVATGELFF. The CDR3 DNA reads TGTGCCAGCACCGTAGTTGCGACCGGGGAGCTGTTTTTT.